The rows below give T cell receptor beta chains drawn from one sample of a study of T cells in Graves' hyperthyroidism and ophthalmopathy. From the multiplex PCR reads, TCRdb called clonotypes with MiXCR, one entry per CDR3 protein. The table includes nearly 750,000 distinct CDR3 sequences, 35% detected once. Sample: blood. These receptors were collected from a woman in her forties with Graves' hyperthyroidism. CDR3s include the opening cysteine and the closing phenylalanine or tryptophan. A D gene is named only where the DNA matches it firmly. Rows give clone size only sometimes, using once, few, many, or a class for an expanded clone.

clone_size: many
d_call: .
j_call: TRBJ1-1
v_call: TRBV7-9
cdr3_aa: CASSPTAWGGTEAFF
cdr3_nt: TGTGCCAGCAGCCCCACCGCCTGGGGGGGCACTGAAGCTTTCTTT

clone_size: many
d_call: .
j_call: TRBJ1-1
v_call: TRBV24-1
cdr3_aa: CATSASWGQRTEAFF
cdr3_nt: TGTGCCACCAGTGCCTCTTGGGGGCAACGCACTGAAGCTTTCTTT

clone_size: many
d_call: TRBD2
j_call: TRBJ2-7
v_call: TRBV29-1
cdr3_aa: CSVGREAPYEQYF
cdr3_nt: TGCAGCGTTGGTCGGGAGGCCCCCTACGAGCAGTACTTC

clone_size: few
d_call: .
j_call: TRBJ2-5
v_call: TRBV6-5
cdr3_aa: CASSSRTPQETQYF
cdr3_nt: TGTGCCAGCAGTTCCCGGACGCCCCAAGAGACCCAGTACTTC

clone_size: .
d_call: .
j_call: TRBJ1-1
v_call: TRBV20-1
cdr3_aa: CSARGGHNTEAFF
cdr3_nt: TGCAGTGCTAGAGGGGGGCACAACACTGAAGCTTTCTTT

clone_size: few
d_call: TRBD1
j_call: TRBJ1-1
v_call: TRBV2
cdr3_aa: CANGGQLNTEAFF
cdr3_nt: TGTGCCAACGGGGGACAGTTGAACACTGAAGCTTTCTTT

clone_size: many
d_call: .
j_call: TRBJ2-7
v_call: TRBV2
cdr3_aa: CATQGYEQYF
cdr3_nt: TGTGCCACCCAGGGGTACGAGCAGTACTTC

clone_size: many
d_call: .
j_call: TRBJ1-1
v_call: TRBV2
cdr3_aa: CASTTNPNTEAFF
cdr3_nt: TGTGCCAGCACTACGAACCCCAACACTGAAGCTTTCTTT

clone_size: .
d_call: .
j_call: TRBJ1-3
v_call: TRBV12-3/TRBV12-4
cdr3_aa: CASSPQGGRGRNTIYF
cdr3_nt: TGTGCCAGCAGCCCCCAAGGAGGTCGAGGGAGAAACACCATATATTTT

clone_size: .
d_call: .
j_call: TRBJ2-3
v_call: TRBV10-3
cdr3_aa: CAISESGEDTQYF
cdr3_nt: TGTGCCATCAGTGAGTCCGGTGAAGATACGCAGTATTTT

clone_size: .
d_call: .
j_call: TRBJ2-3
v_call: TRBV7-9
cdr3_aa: CASSLDSPTDTQYF
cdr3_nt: TGTGCCAGCAGCCTCGACAGCCCCACAGATACGCAGTATTTT

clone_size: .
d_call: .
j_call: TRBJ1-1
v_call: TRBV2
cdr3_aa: CASTIAGKAFF
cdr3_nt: TGTGCCAGCACCATAGCGGGGAAAGCTTTCTTT

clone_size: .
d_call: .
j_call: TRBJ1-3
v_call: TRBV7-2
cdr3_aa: CASSQVPDREYGNTIYF
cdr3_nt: TGCGCCAGCAGCCAAGTCCCCGACAGAGAATATGGAAACACCATATATTTT

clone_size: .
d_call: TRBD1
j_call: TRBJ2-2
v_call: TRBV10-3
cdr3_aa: CASSEKVDRGPGELFF
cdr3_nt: TGTGCCAGCAGTGAGAAAGTGGACAGGGGGCCCGGGGAGCTGTTTTTT

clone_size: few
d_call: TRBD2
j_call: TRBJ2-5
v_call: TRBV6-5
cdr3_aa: CASSYMGLAVTQETQYF
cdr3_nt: TGTGCCAGCAGTTACATGGGACTAGCGGTGACTCAAGAGACCCAGTACTTC

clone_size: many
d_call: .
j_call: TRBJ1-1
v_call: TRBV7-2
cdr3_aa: CASSTQGSTEAFF
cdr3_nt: TGTGCCAGCAGCACACAGGGAAGCACTGAAGCTTTCTTT

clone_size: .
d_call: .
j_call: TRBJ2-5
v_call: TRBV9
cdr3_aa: CASSPRPFSNRETQYF
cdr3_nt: TGCGCCAGCAGCCCCAGACCCTTCTCGAACCGAGAGACCCAGTACTTC

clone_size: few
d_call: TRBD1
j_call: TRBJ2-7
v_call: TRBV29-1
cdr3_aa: CSVRDRNYEQYF
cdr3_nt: TGCAGCGTACGGGACAGGAACTACGAGCAGTACTTC

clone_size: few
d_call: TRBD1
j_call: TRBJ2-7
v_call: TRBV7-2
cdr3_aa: CASSRTNAGGGYEQYF
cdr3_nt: TGCGCCAGCAGCCGTACGAACGCAGGGGGCGGCTACGAGCAGTACTTC

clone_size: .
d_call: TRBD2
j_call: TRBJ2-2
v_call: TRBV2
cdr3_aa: CASRPTRLAGGTGELFF
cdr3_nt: TGTGCCAGCAGACCCACACGACTAGCGGGAGGAACCGGGGAGCTGTTTTTT

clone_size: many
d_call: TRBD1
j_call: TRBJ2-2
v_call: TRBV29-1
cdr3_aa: CSVGTGSLGELFF
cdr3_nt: TGCAGCGTTGGGACAGGGAGTTTAGGGGAGCTGTTTTTT

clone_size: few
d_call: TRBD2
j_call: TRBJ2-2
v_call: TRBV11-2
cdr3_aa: CASRKAGGNTGELFF
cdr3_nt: TGTGCCAGCAGAAAAGCGGGAGGGAACACCGGGGAGCTGTTTTTT

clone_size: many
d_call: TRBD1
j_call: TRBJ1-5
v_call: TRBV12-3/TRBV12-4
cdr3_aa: CASSRDRRQPQHF
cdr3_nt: TGTGCCAGCAGCCGGGACAGACGACAGCCCCAGCATTTT

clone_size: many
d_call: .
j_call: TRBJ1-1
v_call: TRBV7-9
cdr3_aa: CASSETGGNTAEAFF
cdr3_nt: TGTGCCAGCAGCGAAACGGGGGGGAACACAGCTGAAGCTTTCTTT

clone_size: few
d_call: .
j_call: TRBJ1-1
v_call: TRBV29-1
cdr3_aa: CAWTIRRGNTEAFF
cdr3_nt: TGTGCCTGGACCATCCGCCGGGGCAACACTGAAGCTTTCTTT

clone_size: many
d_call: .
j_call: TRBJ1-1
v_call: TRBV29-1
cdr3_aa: CSGETKNTEAFF
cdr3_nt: TGCAGCGGAGAGACAAAGAACACTGAAGCTTTCTTT

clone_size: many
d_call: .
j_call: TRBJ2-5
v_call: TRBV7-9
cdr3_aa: CASSPSTKTQYF
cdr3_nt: TGTGCCAGCAGCCCCTCGACGAAGACCCAGTACTTC

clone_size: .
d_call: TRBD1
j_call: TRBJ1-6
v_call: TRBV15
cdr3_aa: CATSGPGQASNSPLHF
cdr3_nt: TGTGCCACCAGCGGGCCGGGACAGGCCTCCAATTCACCCCTCCACTTT

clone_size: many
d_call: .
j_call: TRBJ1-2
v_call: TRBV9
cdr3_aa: CASSVLETNYGYTF
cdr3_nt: TGTGCCAGCAGCGTACTTGAAACTAACTATGGCTACACCTTC

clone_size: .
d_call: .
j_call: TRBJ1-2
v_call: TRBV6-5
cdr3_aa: CASSSTGPRILNYGYTF
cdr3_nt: TGTGCCAGCAGTTCGACTGGGCCGAGGATCCTTAACTATGGCTACACCTTC

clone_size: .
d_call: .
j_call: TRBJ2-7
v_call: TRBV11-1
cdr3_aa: CASSHRTGGHEQYF
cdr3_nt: TGTGCCAGCAGCCACCGTACGGGGGGCCACGAGCAGTACTTC

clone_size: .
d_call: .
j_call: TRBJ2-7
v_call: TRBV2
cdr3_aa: CASSPDREGEQYF
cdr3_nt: TGTGCCAGCTCACCTGACAGGGAGGGCGAGCAGTACTTC

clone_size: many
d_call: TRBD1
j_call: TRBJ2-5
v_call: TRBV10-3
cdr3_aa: CAISESKAGGGETQYF
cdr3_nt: TGTGCCATCAGTGAGTCGAAAGCAGGGGGCGGAGAGACCCAGTACTTC

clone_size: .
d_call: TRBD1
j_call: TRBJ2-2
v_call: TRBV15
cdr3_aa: CATSSLGGEVTGELFF
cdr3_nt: TGTGCCACCAGCAGCTTAGGGGGCGAGGTGACCGGGGAGCTGTTTTTT

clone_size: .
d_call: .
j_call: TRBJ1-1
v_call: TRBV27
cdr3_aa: CASSSTGTRGAFF
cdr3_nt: TGTGCCAGCAGTTCTACAGGGACTAGGGGGGCTTTCTTT

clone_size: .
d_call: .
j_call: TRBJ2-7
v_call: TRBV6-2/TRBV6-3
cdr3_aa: CASSHSSVYEQYF
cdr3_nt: TGTGCCAGCAGCCACTCTAGCGTCTACGAGCAGTACTTC

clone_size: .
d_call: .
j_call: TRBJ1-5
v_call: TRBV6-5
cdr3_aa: CASSYPGTTYSNQPQHF
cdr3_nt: TGTGCCAGCAGTTACCCGGGGACCACCTATAGCAATCAGCCCCAGCATTTT

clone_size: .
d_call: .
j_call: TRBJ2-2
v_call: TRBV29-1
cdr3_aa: CRDLGSGELFF
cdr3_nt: TGCAGAGATCTGGGATCCGGGGAGCTGTTTTTT

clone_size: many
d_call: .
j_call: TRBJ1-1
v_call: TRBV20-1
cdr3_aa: CSAESGGKNTEAFF
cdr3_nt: TGCAGTGCAGAATCAGGAGGGAAAAACACTGAAGCTTTCTTT

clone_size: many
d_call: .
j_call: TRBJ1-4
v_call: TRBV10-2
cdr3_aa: CASSELGGRRTEKLFF
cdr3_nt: TGCGCCAGCAGTGAGCTTGGCGGGCGTAGGACGGAAAAACTGTTTTTT

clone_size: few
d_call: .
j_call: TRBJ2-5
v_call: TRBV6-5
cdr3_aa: CASSYTPWGSEEETQYF
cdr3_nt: TGTGCCAGCAGTTACACCCCCTGGGGCAGCGAGGAAGAGACCCAGTACTTC

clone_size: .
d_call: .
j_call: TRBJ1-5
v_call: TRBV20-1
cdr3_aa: CSARRADTRQPQHF
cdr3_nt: TGCAGTGCTAGGAGGGCAGACACTCGACAGCCCCAGCATTTT

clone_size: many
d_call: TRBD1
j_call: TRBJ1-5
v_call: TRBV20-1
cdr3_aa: CSATKTGRDDQPQHF
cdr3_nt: TGCAGTGCTACCAAGACAGGGAGGGATGATCAGCCCCAGCATTTT

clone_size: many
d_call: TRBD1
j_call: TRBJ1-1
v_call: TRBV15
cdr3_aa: CATSGDRAAYTEAFF
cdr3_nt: TGTGCCACCAGCGGAGACAGGGCGGCATACACTGAAGCTTTCTTT

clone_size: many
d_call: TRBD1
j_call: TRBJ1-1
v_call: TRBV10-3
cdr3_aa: CAITVDRANTEAFF
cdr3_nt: TGTGCCATCACTGTTGACAGGGCGAACACTGAAGCTTTCTTT

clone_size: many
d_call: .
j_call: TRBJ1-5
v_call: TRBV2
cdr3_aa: CASSEAREDQPQHF
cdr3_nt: TGTGCCAGCAGTGAAGCTAGAGAAGATCAGCCCCAGCATTTT

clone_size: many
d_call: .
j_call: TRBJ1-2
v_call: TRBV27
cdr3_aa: CASSFNWKDGNYGYTF
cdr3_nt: TGTGCCAGCAGTTTCAATTGGAAGGACGGAAACTATGGCTACACCTTC

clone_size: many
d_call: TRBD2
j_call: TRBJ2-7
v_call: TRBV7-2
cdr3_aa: CASSLRAGGAYEQYF
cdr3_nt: TGTGCCAGCAGCTTAAGGGCGGGAGGGGCCTACGAGCAGTACTTC

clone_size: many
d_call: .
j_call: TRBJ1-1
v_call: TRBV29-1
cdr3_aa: CSVRVQENTEAFF
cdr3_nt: TGCAGCGTAAGAGTACAGGAGAACACTGAAGCTTTCTTT